Given below is one TCR beta chain in context. Its target is not known. The table came from immunoSEQ multiplex PCR; TCRdb's copy has only in-frame clones and leaves some out. The table shows about 180,000 clones, with about 90% occurring only once. The data originate from a study of T cell responses to AZD1222 COVID-19 vaccine. Findings and limits, study-wide: In a largely white British group with more females than males, clonal diversity was possibly underestimated. Baseline serology detected seropositivity in only six AZD1222 recipients. Spike-specific TCRs gained breadth and depth after people received two AZD1222 doses. It was only after the peak T cell response that any repertoires were sampled.

Trimming took 6 bases from V and 8 from J; bases not matched to a gene: 11. Germline loops: CDR1 SGDLS, CDR2 YYNGEE. This CDR3 has 16 residues. The rearrangement joins TRBV9 to TRBJ2-2; 12 nucleotides match TRBD1. This clonotype was obtained from an adult in good health. Sequenced here: peripheral blood, sampled on day 0 of AZD1222 vaccination. The CDR3 here is CASTSPGQGALGELFF. The CDR3 DNA is TGTGCCAGCACCAGTCCGGGACAGGGGGCCCTGGGGGAGCTGTTTTTT.